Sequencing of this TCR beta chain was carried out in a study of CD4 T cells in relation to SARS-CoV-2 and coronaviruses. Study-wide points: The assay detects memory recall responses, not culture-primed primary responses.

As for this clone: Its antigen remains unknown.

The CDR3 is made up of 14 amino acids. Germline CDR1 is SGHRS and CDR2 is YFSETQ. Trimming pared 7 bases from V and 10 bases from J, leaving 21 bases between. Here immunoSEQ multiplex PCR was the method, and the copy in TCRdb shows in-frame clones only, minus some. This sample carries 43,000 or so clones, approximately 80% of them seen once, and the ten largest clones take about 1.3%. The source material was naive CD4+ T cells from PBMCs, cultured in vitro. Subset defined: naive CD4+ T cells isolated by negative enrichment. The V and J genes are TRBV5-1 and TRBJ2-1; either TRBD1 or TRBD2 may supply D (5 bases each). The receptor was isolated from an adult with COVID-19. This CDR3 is CASFTGKQGREQFF. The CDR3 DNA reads TGCGCCAGCTTTACCGGGAAGCAGGGCAGGGAGCAGTTCTTC.